This T cell receptor beta chain derives from a study of cytomegalovirus exposure and HLA in healthy donors. Study findings and constraints: There were a few CMV-associated chains whose specificity for CMV antigens was confirmed in vitro.

The CDR3 consists of 15 residues. Trimming at V came to 3 bases and at J to 4 bases, leaving 7 bases not matched to a gene. Germline V gene data show CDR1 as LNHNV and CDR2 as YYDKDF (reference sequence). 60 Vbeta and 13 Jbeta primers were used in PCR. Using immunoSEQ multiplex PCR, the repertoire was profiled, and TCRdb retains in-frame clones only, with some absent. Among roughly 180,000 clones listed, about three quarters were seen once. About this clone: Its specificity is not known.

Sequencing was performed on PBMCs. This receptor was identified in a female donor in good health and CMV-seronegative. This chain links TRBV15 with TRBJ1-2, with 8 bases identical to TRBD1. CDR3 residues: CATSSDRGAGYGYTF. Here the CDR3 DNA reads TGTGCCACCAGCAGCGACAGGGGCGCCGGCTATGGCTACACCTTC.